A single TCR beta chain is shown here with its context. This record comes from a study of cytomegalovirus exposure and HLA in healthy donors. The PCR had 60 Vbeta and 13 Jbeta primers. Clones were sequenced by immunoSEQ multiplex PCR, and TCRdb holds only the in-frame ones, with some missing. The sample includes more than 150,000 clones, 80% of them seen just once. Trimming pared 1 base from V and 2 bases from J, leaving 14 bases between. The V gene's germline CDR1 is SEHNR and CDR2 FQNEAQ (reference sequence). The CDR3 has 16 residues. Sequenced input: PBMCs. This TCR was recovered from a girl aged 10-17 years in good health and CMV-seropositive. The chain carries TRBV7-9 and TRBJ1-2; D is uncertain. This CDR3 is CASSLGMWANNYGYTF. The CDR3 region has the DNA TGTGCCAGCAGCTTAGGGATGTGGGCAAACAACTATGGCTACACCTTC.